The 2 T cell receptor delta chains presented below share a single source sample, sequenced in a study of γδ T cells in repeated Plasmodium falciparum infection. Bulk repertoires came from Vgamma9/Vdelta2+ or Vdelta2-negative gammadelta T cells flow-sorted from PBMC. TCRdb re-called clones from the multiplex PCR reads via CATT. The sample includes tens of thousands of delta-chain clones, approximately 1% of them seen just once. The sample consisted of gamma-delta T cells from blood. The receptors were sampled from a pool of human donors (malaria-infected and uninfected, not separated).

This clone was observed a handful of times. The TCRdb protein comes from a much larger clone and disagrees with this DNA's translation at residue 9, likely due to a read error; the protein given here is derived from the DNA. The gene calls are TRDV2 and TRDJ1; the match to TRDD3 covers 8 bases. The J gene was not available in TCRdb and was assigned here by matching the DNA to germline segments. After removal of 3 bases from V and 0 bases from J, the junction contained 14 bases not matched to a gene. CDR3 length: 18 residues. The germline V gene encodes CDR1 GEAIGNYY and CDR2 EKD. CDR3 protein: CACDLVLGGTRYTDKLIF. The CDR3 region has the DNA TGTGCCTGTGACCTGGTACTGGGGGGCACCCGATACACCGATAAACTCATCTTT.

This clone was counted between two and nine times. V and J are TRDV1 and TRDJ1; D gene unclear. Assignment of the J gene here rests on matching the DNA to germline, because TCRdb gives none. Trimming cost V 0 bases and J 0 bases, with 23 bases left between them. CDR1 TSWWSYY and CDR2 QGS come from the germline V gene. The CDR3 runs 20 residues. As DNA, the CDR3 is TGTGCTCTTGGGGAACTCTGGTCCCCAAGAGTGCGCGGTAACACCGATAAACTCATCTTT. Translated: CALGELWSPRVRGNTDKLIF.